A selection of T cell receptor beta chains follows, all from one sample in a study of cytomegalovirus exposure and HLA in healthy donors. Using immunoSEQ multiplex PCR, the repertoire was profiled, and TCRdb retains in-frame clones only, with some absent. The data contain about 180,000 clones, over 75% of them singletons. Sequencing was performed on PBMCs. The receptors here all came from a man between 35 and 55 years old in good health and CMV-seropositive. Each CDR3 is given without its conserved first and last residue. The order of the fields is V gene, J gene, CDR3 protein.

TRBV12-5	TRBJ1-5	ASGLNAGGGQPQH
TRBV28	TRBJ1-2	ASSALRGYGYT
TRBV11-3	TRBJ2-5	ASSPRLAGGPEETQY
TRBV11-3	TRBJ1-1	ASSPRENTEAF
TRBV28	TRBJ2-2	ASTPGHLTSNTGELF
TRBV7-2	TRBJ1-1	ASSLNNPGMNTEAF
TRBV30	TRBJ1-2	AWSSDGYYGYT
TRBV28	TRBJ2-7	ASSFQNYEQY
TRBV2	TRBJ1-5	ASSAYRGGQPQH
TRBV5-1	TRBJ2-7	ASTKTGGAYEQY
TRBV4-1	TRBJ2-5	ASSQDRGQGVRETQY
TRBV11-1	TRBJ2-1	ASSLAGQYNEQF
TRBV11-3	TRBJ2-3	ASSPTGTTTYTQY
TRBV6-5	TRBJ1-5	ASSVQGNQPQH
TRBV7-3	TRBJ2-7	ASSLTLAGIGYEQY
TRBV4-2	TRBJ2-2	ASSPQSALRDTGELF
TRBV7-9	TRBJ2-1	ASSRTTSGSINEQF
TRBV18	TRBJ2-1	ASSPPGRSSYNEQF
TRBV5-1	TRBJ2-1	ASSEAALAGGYNEQF
TRBV2	TRBJ2-7	ASNEEGAYEQY